The clone carrying this T cell receptor (beta chain) was picked up a small number of times. As yet, its antigen is unknown. The data were obtained in a study of blood T cells in healthy people across ages. Sample-barcoded 5' priming and a J-beta primer mix drove a second PCR of about 6 to 12 cycles. From the 5' RACE reads, TCRdb called clonotypes with MiXCR, one entry per CDR3 protein. Among about 940,000 distinct CDR3 sequences listed, 48% were seen once. The CDR3 has 14 residues. Between the trimmed V and J ends, which lost 8 bases and 0 bases, there was a span of 14 bases. Looked up from germline, CDR1 is LGHNA and CDR2 is YSLEER. The sample providers were healthy Caucasian people from Russia, aged about 6 to 90. The sample, 7.5 to 10 milliliters of peripheral blood, was drawn from each donor. Every sample gave at least 5 micrograms of total RNA when it was extracted. Study-level results: Unknown donor CMV status possibly confounded expanded clonotype changes.

The TCR originated in a man younger than 45 in good health. The chain employs TRBV4-3 and TRBJ2-7; D gene uncertain. Sequenced: blood. The CDR3 DNA reads TGCGCCAGCGGCTTGTCTCTAAGCTCCTACGAGCAGTACTTC. It translates to CASGLSLSSYEQYF.